In this sample, the clone carrying this T cell receptor (beta chain) turned up once. Its antigen remains unidentified. The PCR made use of 60 Vbeta and 13 Jbeta primers. Using immunoSEQ multiplex PCR, the repertoire was profiled, and TCRdb retains in-frame clones only, with some absent. Of 200,000 to 250,000 clones in the sample, roughly four fifths are singletons; the top ten hold 2.7%. The data were obtained in a study of cytomegalovirus exposure and HLA in healthy donors. Across the whole study: As released early, the data held 80 million to 90 million unique TCRs from HLA-typed donors.

Regarding the study as a whole: In a later analysis, productive TCRs from donors in an Asian-associated ancestry cluster reportedly carried fewer N-insertions than the cohort mean.

The V gene's germline CDR1 is GTSNPN and CDR2 SVGIG (reference sequence). The CDR3 extends over 18 amino acids. Trimming took 0 bases from V and 2 from J; bases not matched to a gene: 9. Sequencing was performed on PBMCs. The rearrangement uses TRBV30 and TRBJ2-1; 11 nucleotides agree with TRBD2. The sequence derives from a woman aged 35 to 49 in good health and CMV-seronegative. The CDR3 region has the DNA TGTGCCTGGAGTGTATTTACTAGCGGGAGCCCAACCTACAATGAGCAGTTCTTC. Its protein product is CAWSVFTSGSPTYNEQFF.